Following are 25 T cell receptor beta chains from one sample sequenced in a study of cytomegalovirus exposure and HLA in healthy donors. PCR amplification relied on 60 Vbeta primers (plus 13 Jbeta primers). TCRdb's copy holds only in-frame clones and misses some; the assay was immunoSEQ multiplex PCR. Of about 120,000 clones in the sample, roughly 80% were seen once. Sequencing was carried out using PBMCs. Receptors were obtained from a woman aged 45-65 years in good health and CMV-seronegative.

The rearrangement links TRBV28 to TRBJ2-1; 10 positions agree with TRBD1. This CDR3 comprises 18 residues. The germline CDR1 and CDR2 sequences are MDHEN and SYDVKM. V gave up 6 bases and J gave up 7 bases; unmatched junction bases: 18. The CDR3 here is CASRNRQGAERRMNEQFF. CDR3 nucleotides: TGTGCCAGCAGGAACAGACAGGGGGCAGAGAGAAGGATGAATGAGCAGTTCTTC.

The chain combines TRBV7-2 with TRBJ1-1; D is unclear. This CDR3 comprises 14 residues. Per the germline V gene, CDR1 is SGHTA and CDR2 is FQGNSA. V dropped 5 bases and J dropped 1 base, with 11 bases sitting between them. The CDR3 sequence is CASSPLAGNTEAFF. For the CDR3, the DNA is TGTGCCAGCAGCCCCCTGGCAGGGAACACTGAAGCTTTCTTT.

This chain connects TRBV11-3 to TRBJ2-2; TRBD1 agrees at 7 bases. The germline CDR1 and CDR2 sequences are SGHNT and YENEEA. The V and J ends lost 5 bases and 4 bases, in that order; junction bases with no gene match: 7. CDR3 length equals 15 residues. CDR3 in DNA: TGTGCCAGCAGCCCAAGCTACAGGGGCACCGGGGAGCTGTTTTTT. Encoded protein: CASSPSYRGTGELFF.

The gene calls are TRBV5-1 and TRBJ2-5; the match to TRBD1 covers 7 bases. With 7 bases clipped from V and 1 base from J, the junction kept 7 bases outside the gene matches. This CDR3 comprises 14 residues. Per germline, CDR1 SGHRS and CDR2 YFSETQ. The CDR3 loop is CASAGAGGQETQYF. DNA of the CDR3: TGCGCCAGCGCAGGGGCAGGGGGCCAAGAGACCCAGTACTTC.

J is TRBJ2-3 and V is TRBV18; D possibly corresponds to TRBD1 (6 bases). V shed 6 bases and J shed 2 bases, with 12 bases lying between them. Germline V CDR1 and CDR2: KGHSH, LQKENI. The CDR3 is 14 amino acids. For the CDR3, the DNA is TGTGCCAGCTCCCTGATGGGGGCCACAGATACGCAGTATTTT. Protein product: CASSLMGATDTQYF.

The chain uses TRBV1 and TRBJ1-1. TRBV1 is labeled a pseudogene. The CDR3 length is 14 residues. Here the CDR3 DNA reads TGCACCAGCAGCCAAGTTCGTCCAGAAGAGAGGGCTTTCTTT. It encodes CTSSQVRPEERAFF.

V gene TRBV7-9 combines with J gene TRBJ2-1, with 8 bases fitting TRBD1. Germline V gene sequence: CDR1 SEHNR, CDR2 FQNEAQ (reference sequence). The V gene end was trimmed by 3 bases and the J gene end by 8 bases; junction bases not matched to a gene: 6. This CDR3 comprises 14 residues. The DNA for the CDR3 is TGTGCCAGCAGCTTTAGGCAGGGGGCCTATGAGCAGTTCTTC. It yields the protein CASSFRQGAYEQFF.

The chain uses TRBV5-4 and TRBJ1-2, with TRBD1 matching over 7 bases. The trim removed 5 bases at V and 3 bases at J, leaving 7 bases unmatched. In germline, CDR1 is SGHNT, CDR2 YYREEE (reference sequence). This CDR3 contains 14 residues. As DNA, the CDR3 is TGTGCCAGCAGTCGGAAGGGGGCCGACTATGGCTACACCTTC. Encoded protein: CASSRKGADYGYTF.

This clone was picked up one time. V is TRBV18 and J is TRBJ1-2; TRBD1 might be the D (6 bases). V shed 6 bases and J shed 5 bases, with 13 bases lying between them. Germline CDR1 reads KGHSH; CDR2 reads LQKENI. The CDR3 totals 13 residues. In DNA form, the CDR3 reads TGTGCCAGCTCTAAACAGGGAGCATATGGCTACACCTTC. Its protein is CASSKQGAYGYTF.

The gene calls are TRBV9 and TRBJ2-5, with a possible D match to TRBD2 (6 bases). The V end was cut by 0 bases, the J end by 5 bases, with 14 bases between. Per the germline V gene, CDR1 is SGDLS and CDR2 is YYNGEE. The CDR3 sequence is 15 residues long. The CDR3 DNA is TGTGCCAGCAGCGTAGTAGTCGGGGGATCGGAGACCCAGTACTTC. Translating it yields CASSVVVGGSETQYF.

This chain connects TRBV2 to TRBJ1-3, with D possibly being TRBD1 (6 bases). Germline values: CDR1 SNHLY, CDR2 FYNNEI. The V gene lost 9 bases and the J gene lost 2 bases, with 11 bases spanning the gap. The CDR3 is 13 residues long. CDR3 nucleotides: TGTGCCAGTTCGGGGGGCCCTGGAAACACCATATATTTT. Its protein is CASSGGPGNTIYF.

V is TRBV6-1 and J is TRBJ2-3; 7 bases agree with TRBD2. The V segment lost 5 bases and the J segment 8 bases; nucleotides outside the gene matches: 22. The germline V gene has CDR1 MNHNS and CDR2 SASEGT. The CDR3 runs to 18 residues. CDR3: CASSKGWKRDPAMGTQYF. CDR3 DNA sequence: TGTGCCAGCAGTAAAGGATGGAAGCGGGACCCGGCTATGGGTACGCAGTATTTT.

The chain is built from TRBV21-1 and TRBJ2-3; TRBD1 is the table's D call, not checked against the DNA. TRBV21-1 counts as a pseudogene. The CDR3 extends over 14 amino acids. CDR3 region: CASRRGPFTDTQYF. The CDR3 DNA reads TGTGCCAGCCGAAGGGGGCCTTTCACAGATACGCAGTATTTT.

The chain has TRBV7-9 and TRBJ1-1, with 9 bases fitting TRBD1. V shed 1 base, J shed 4 bases, and the junction held 4 bases outside the gene matches. The CDR3 runs to 15 residues. Germline V gene sequence: CDR1 SEHNR, CDR2 FQNEAQ (reference sequence). The DNA of the CDR3 is TGTGCCAGCAGCTTAGTAAGGGACAGGGCCACTGAAGCTTTCTTT. Translated: CASSLVRDRATEAFF.

The chain links TRBV15 to TRBJ2-3; D uncertain. This CDR3 comprises 14 residues. The germline CDR1 and CDR2 sequences are LNHNV and YYDKDF (reference sequence). Trimming pared 1 base from V and 8 bases from J, leaving 13 bases between. For the CDR3, the DNA is TGTGCCACCAGCAGAGGAGGTTCCGTGGGTACGCAGTATTTT. It codes for CATSRGGSVGTQYF.

The chain combines TRBV28 with TRBJ2-7; D may be TRBD2 (6 bases). Trimming took off 5 bases at V and 9 bases at J, with 17 bases between the two ends. Germline assignment: CDR1 MDHEN and CDR2 SYDVKM. There are 13 residues in the CDR3. CDR3: CASSQGTSVRQYF. CDR3 coding DNA: TGTGCCAGCAGTCAAGGGACTTCTGTTCGGCAGTACTTC.

V gene TRBV7-9 combines with J gene TRBJ2-3, with a weak D call TRBD2 (6 bases). Germline CDR1 and CDR2: SEHNR and FQNEAQ (reference sequence). The CDR3 sequence is 13 residues long. V was pared by 3 bases and J by 6 bases, with 10 bases between. CDR3 coding DNA: TGTGCCAGCAGCTTGGGGGGAGAGGATACGCAGTATTTT. Protein: CASSLGGEDTQYF.

The V and J genes are TRBV29-1 and TRBJ2-1; D uncertain. Germline-derived CDR1 and CDR2 are SQVTM and ANQGSEA. The length of the CDR3 is 16 residues. V was cut by 7 bases and J by 4 bases, with 23 bases left in between. The CDR3, as DNA: TGCAGCGGGGCCGCAGGCACACTCACGCCTTACAATGAGCAGTTCTTC. This translates into CSGAAGTLTPYNEQFF.

Concerning this clone itself: The junction departs from the called germline gene at one end, perhaps through a read error. The chain combines TRBV7-7 with TRBJ2-5; tentatively, D is TRBD1 (6 bases). CDR3 size: 16 residues. The germline CDR1 and CDR2 sequences are SSHAT and FNYEAQ (reference sequence). In DNA, the CDR3 is TGTGCTAGCAGCCCAGGGGCAAAGGGATTCCAAGAGACCCAGTACTTC. It codes for CASSPGAKGFQETQYF.

This chain links TRBV28 with TRBJ1-1, with no clear D. Germline V gives CDR1 MDHEN, CDR2 SYDVKM. V lost 8 bases and J lost 3, with 10 bases in between. The CDR3 sequence is 12 residues long. This CDR3 reads CASFGGYTEAFF. DNA for the CDR3: TGTGCCAGCTTTGGCGGGTACACTGAAGCTTTCTTT.

This clone came up a few times. The chain has TRBV7-9 and TRBJ2-3; possibly TRBD2 for D (5 bases). The CDR3 runs 14 residues. Germline assignment: CDR1 SEHNR and CDR2 FQNEAQ (reference sequence). V was pared by 5 bases and J by 2 bases, with 11 bases between. The CDR3 loop is CASSPEAVTDTQYF. The CDR3 DNA reads TGTGCCAGCAGCCCCGAAGCGGTCACAGATACGCAGTATTTT.

This chain connects TRBV4-3 to TRBJ1-1; 9 bases map to TRBD1. Losses at the gene ends were 7 bases for V and 6 bases for J; bases not matched to a gene: 6. Germline V gene lookup returns CDR1 LGHNA and CDR2 YSLEER. The CDR3 totals 13 residues. The CDR3 sequence is CASKGTGQAEAFF. As DNA, the CDR3 is TGCGCCAGCAAGGGGACAGGGCAGGCTGAAGCTTTCTTT.

As regards this clone: Germline is not matched at one junction end, which may reflect a read error. The chain recombines TRBV6-5 with TRBJ2-3; D gene unclear. CDR3 length: 14 residues. Germline CDR1 and CDR2: MNHEY and SVGAGI. CDR3 sequence: CASSYSRGTDTQYF. In DNA, the CDR3 is TGTGCCAGCAGTTACTCCCGCGGCACGGATACGCAGTATTTT.

As to this clone: A read error may produce the germline difference seen at one junction end. The rearrangement joins TRBV10-3 to TRBJ1-5, with D perhaps matching TRBD1 (5 bases). From germline, CDR1 is ENHRY and CDR2 SYGVKD. CDR3 length: 13 residues. CDR3 sequence (DNA): TGTGCCGTCAGTGCCGACAGTGATCAGCCCCAGCATTTT. Amino acids: CAVSADSDQPQHF.

The V call is TRBV4-2, the J call TRBJ2-1; 11 nucleotides align to TRBD2. Per germline, CDR1 LGHNA and CDR2 YNFKEQ. The V gene end was trimmed by 0 bases and the J gene end by 0 bases; junction bases not matched to a gene: 1. The CDR3 runs 17 residues. CDR3 protein: CASSQDSGRASYNEQFF. The CDR3 nucleotides read TGTGCCAGCAGCCAAGATAGCGGGAGGGCCTCCTACAATGAGCAGTTCTTC.